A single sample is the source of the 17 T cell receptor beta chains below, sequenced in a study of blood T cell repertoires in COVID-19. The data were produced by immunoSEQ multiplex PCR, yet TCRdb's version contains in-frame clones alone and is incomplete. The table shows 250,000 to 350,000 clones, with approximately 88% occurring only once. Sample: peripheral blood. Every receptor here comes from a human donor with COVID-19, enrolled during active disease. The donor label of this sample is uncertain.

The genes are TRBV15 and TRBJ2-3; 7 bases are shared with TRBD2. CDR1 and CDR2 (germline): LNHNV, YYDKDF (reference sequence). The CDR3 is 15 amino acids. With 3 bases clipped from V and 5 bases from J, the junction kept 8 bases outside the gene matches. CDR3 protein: CATSRGGYLGDTQYF. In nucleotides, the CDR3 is TGTGCCACCAGCAGGGGAGGGTACCTAGGAGATACGCAGTATTTT.

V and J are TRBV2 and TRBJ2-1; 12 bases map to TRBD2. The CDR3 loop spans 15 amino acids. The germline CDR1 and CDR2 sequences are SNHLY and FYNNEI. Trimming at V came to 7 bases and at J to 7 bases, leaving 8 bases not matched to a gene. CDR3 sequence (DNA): TGTGCCAGCATGATCGGGCTAGCGGGAGGGAATGAGCAGTTCTTC. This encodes CASMIGLAGGNEQFF.

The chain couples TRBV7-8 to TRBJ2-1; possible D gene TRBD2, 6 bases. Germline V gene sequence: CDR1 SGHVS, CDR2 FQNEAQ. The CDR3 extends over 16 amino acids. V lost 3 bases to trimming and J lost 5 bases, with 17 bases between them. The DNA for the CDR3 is TGTGCCAGCAGCTTTTTACACGCGGGACGGGACAATGAGCAGTTCTTC. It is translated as CASSFLHAGRDNEQFF.

CDR3 bases: TGTGCCAGTAGTATAGATCAAAAATCCTACGAGCAGTACTTC. As protein: CASSIDQKSYEQYF. The V and J genes are TRBV19 and TRBJ2-7; D unclear. V was trimmed by 0 bases and J by 1 base, leaving 7 bases between them. The CDR3 has 14 amino acids. Germline CDR1 and CDR2: LNHDA and SQIVND (reference sequence).

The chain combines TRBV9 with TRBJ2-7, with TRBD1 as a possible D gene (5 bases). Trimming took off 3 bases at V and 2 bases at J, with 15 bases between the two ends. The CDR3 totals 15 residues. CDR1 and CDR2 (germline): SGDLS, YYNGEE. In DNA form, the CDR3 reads TGTGCCAGCAGCGCCAGGTGGGCAGGGCCCTACGAGCAGTACTTC. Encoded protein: CASSARWAGPYEQYF.

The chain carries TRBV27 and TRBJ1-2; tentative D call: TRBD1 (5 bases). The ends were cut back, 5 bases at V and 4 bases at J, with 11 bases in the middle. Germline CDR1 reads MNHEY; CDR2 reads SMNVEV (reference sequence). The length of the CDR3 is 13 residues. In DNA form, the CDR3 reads TGTGCCAGCAGTGTGACGGGACTCTATGGCTACACCTTC. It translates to CASSVTGLYGYTF.

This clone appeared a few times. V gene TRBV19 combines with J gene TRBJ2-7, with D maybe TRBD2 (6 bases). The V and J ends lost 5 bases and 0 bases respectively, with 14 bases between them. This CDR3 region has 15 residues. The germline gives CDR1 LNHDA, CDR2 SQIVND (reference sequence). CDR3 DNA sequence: TGTGCCAGTAGTCCTAGACTAGAAGTCTCCTACGAGCAGTACTTC. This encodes CASSPRLEVSYEQYF.

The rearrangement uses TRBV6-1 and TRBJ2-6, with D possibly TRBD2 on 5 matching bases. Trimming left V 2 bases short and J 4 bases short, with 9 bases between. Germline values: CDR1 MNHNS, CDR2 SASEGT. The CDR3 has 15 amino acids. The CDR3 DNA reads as TGTGCCAGCAGTGAAAGAGGGCACGGGGCCAACGTCCTGACTTTC. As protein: CASSERGHGANVLTF.

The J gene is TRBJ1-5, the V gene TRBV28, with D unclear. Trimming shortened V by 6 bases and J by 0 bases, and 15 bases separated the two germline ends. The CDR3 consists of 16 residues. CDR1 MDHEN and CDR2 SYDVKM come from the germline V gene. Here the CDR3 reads CASSLVDYYSNQPQHF. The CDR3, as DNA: TGTGCCAGCAGCCTAGTGGACTACTATAGCAATCAGCCCCAGCATTTT.

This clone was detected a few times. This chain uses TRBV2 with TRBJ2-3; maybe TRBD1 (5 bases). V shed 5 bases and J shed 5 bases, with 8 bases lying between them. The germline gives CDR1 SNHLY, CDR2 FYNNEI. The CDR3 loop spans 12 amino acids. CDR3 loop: CASSPDRDTQYF. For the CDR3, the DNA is TGTGCCAGCAGTCCCGACAGAGATACGCAGTATTTT.

The chain's CDR3 is CASSLDRLSGANVLTF. The DNA for the CDR3 is TGTGCCAGCTCACTGGACAGGCTCTCTGGGGCCAACGTCCTGACTTTC. V and J are TRBV18 and TRBJ2-6; 7 positions agree with TRBD1. V lost 4 bases, J lost 0 bases, and 3 bases stayed unmatched. Germline V gene lookup returns CDR1 KGHSH and CDR2 LQKENI. CDR3 length: 16 amino acids.

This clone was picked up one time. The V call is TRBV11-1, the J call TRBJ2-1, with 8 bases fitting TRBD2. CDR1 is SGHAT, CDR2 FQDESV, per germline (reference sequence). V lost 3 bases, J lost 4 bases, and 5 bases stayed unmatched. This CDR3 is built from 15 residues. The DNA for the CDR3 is TGTGCCAGCAGCTTGAAGCGGGAGACATACAATGAGCAGTTCTTC. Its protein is CASSLKRETYNEQFF.

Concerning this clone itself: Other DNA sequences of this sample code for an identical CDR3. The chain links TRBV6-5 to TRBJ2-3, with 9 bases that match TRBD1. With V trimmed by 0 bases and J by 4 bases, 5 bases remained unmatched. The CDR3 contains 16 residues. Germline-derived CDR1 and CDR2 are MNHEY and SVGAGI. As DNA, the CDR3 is TGTGCCAGCAGTTACTCACGCGGACAGGGGCCAGATACGCAGTATTTT. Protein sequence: CASSYSRGQGPDTQYF.

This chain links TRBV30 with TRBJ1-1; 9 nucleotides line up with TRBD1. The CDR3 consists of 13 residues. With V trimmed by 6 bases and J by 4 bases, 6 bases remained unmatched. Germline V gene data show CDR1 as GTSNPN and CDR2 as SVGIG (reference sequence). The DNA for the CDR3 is TGTGCCTGTAGCCTACAGGGGGCCACTGAAGCTTTCTTT. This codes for CACSLQGATEAFF.

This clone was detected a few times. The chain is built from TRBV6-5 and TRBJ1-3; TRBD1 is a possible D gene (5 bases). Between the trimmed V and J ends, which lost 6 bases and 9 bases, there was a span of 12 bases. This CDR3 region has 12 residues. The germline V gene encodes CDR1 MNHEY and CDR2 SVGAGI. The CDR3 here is CASSRTRGTIYF. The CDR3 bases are TGTGCCAGCAGCCGAACAAGGGGCACCATATATTTT.

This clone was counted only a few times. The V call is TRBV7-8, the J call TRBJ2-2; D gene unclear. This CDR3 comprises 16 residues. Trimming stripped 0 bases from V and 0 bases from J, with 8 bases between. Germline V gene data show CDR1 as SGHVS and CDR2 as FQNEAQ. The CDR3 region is CASSLASTTNTGELFF. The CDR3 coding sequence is TGTGCCAGCAGCTTAGCCTCCACAACGAACACCGGGGAGCTGTTTTTT.

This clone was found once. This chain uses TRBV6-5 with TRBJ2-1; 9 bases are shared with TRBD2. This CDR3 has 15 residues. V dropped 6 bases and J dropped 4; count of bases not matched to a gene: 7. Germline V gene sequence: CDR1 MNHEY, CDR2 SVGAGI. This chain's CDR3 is CASSRASGNYNEQFF. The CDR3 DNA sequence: TGTGCCAGCAGCCGAGCTAGCGGGAATTACAATGAGCAGTTCTTC.